The present TCR beta chain was sequenced within a study of tumor-infiltrating lymphocytes in primary liver carcinoma. Turning to the study itself: The patients, men and women alike, were aged 30 to 69 years.

This clonotype was counted only a few times. Its antigen is unidentified. Both blood RNA, taken from unsorted whole blood, and germline DNA were extracted. Before the operation took place, around 4 milliliters of peripheral blood were collected. Whole-study results and caveats: Tumors carried a top-250-clone fraction significantly exceeding that of blood (p = 0.039). Bulk unsorted material prevented CD4+ and CD8+ repertoire comparison.

TCR beta cDNA was prepared out of about 530 ng total RNA by means of a constant-region primer. Slightly modified ARM-PCR served as the procedure for the TCR beta libraries. These libraries came from three rounds of nested multiplex PCR. The first two PCR rounds used TRBV1-TRBV30 primers with a Cbeta primer, nine to eleven cycles each. TCRdb itself ran the multiplex PCR reads through MiXCR, one entry per CDR3 protein. The table lists about 180,000 distinct CDR3 sequences, roughly 60% of them singletons. V gave up 5 bases and J gave up 5 bases; unmatched junction bases: 2. Germline V CDR1 and CDR2: SGHVS, FQNEAQ. The CDR3 covers 15 residues.

This chain uses TRBV7-8 with TRBJ2-3, with 15 positions matching TRBD2. Sequenced material: peripheral blood. The source of this sequence is a man aged 35-49 years with primary liver carcinoma and hepatitis B virus infection. CDR3 bases: TGTGCCAGCAGCGCGGGACTAGCGGGAGGAGATACGCAGTATTTT. It yields the protein CASSAGLAGGDTQYF.